This note documents a single T cell receptor (beta chain) sequence. As yet, its antigen is unknown. The data are from a study of cytomegalovirus exposure and HLA in healthy donors. The PCR contained 60 Vbeta and 13 Jbeta primers. Assay used: immunoSEQ multiplex PCR; TCRdb lists only in-frame clones, some missing. The sample has about 170,000 clones; roughly 85% are singletons. The V and J ends lost 6 bases and 0 bases respectively, with 18 bases between them. The length of the CDR3 is 17 residues. CDR1 and CDR2 from the germline V gene are MDHEN and SYDVKM. Overall study results and limits: In vitro, a few CMV-associated chains proved specific for CMV antigens. As a later analysis showed, a missense DCLRE1C variant was linked to trimming of TCR beta V- and J-genes. Productive rates of about 90% or about 30% were seen for most TCR beta V segments in an earlier analysis. The authors later found HLA-associated TCR beta chains more clonally expanded than equally common others.

The sequence came from a boy younger than 10 in good health and CMV-seronegative. Sequencing input: PBMCs. The chain uses TRBV28 and TRBJ1-5; no firm D call. CDR3 protein: CASSDSVGSYSNQPQHF. The CDR3 nucleotides are TGTGCCAGCAGCGACTCAGTCGGCAGTTATAGCAATCAGCCCCAGCATTTT.